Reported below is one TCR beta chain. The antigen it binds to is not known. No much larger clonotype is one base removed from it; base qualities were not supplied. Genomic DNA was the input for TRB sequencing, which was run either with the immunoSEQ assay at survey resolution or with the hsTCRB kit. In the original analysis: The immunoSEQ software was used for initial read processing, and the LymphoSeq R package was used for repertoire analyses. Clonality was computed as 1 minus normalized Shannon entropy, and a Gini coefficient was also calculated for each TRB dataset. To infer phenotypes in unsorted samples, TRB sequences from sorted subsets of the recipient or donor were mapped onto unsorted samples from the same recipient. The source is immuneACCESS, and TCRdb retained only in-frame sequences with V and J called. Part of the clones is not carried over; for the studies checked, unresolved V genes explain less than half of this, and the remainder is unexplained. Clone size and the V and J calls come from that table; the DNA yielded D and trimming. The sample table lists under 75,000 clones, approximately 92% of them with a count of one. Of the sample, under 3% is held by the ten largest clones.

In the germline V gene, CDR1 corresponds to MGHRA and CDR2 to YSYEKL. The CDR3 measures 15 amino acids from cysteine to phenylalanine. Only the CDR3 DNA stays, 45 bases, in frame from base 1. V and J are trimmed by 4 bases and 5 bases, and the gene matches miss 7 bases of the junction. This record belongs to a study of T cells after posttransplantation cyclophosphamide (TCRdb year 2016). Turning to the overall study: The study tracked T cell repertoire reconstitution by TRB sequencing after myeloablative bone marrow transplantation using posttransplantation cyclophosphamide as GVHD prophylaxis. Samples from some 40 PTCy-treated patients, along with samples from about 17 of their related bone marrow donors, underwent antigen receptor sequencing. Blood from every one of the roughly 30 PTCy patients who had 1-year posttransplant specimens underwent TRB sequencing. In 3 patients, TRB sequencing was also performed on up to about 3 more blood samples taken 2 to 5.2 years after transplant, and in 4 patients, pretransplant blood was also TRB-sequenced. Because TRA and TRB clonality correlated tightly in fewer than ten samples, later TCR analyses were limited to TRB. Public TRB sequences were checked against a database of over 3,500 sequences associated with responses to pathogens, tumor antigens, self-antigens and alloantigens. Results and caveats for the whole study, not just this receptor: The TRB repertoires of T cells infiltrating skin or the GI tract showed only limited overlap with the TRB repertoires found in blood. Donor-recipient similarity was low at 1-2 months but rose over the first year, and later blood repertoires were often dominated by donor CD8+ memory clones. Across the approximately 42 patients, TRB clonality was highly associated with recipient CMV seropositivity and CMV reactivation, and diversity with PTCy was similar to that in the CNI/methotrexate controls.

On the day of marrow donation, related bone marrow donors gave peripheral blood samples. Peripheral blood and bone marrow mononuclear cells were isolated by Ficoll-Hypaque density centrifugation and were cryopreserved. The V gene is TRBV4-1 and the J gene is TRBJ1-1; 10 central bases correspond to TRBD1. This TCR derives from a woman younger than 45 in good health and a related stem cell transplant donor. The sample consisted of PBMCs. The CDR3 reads CASSPDRGPRTEAFF. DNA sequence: TGCGCCAGCAGCCCTGACAGGGGGCCAAGAACTGAAGCTTTCTTT.